This T cell receptor beta chain was identified during a study of regulatory T cells in long-lasting Graves disease. Study summary: Antithyroid drugs had been given to newly diagnosed Graves' patients for under 3 months. The study, taken as a whole, reports: Those with persistent disease had in common more public clonotypes (about 2,500) than new patients (approximately 970).

Time point here: newly diagnosed GD, antithyroid drugs for less than 3 months. Generation of the TCR library employed RNA extracted from PBMCs. Recruitment took place at an endocrinology department in Xi'an, China. Per the germline V gene, CDR1 is SGHDN and CDR2 is FVKESK. This CDR3 contains 14 residues. Researchers made TCR beta libraries by using iRepertoire HTBI primers and running Arm-PCR on CDR3 regions. TCRdb re-analysed the multiplex PCR reads in MiXCR, keeping a single row per CDR3 protein. The table lists under 450,000 distinct CDR3 sequences, approximately 12% of them singletons, with approximately 17% in the top ten. A few counts support this clonotype. Its target is unknown. At one end the junction does not follow the germline gene, possibly because of a read error. This sample was also put to use in a study of T cells in Graves' hyperthyroidism and ophthalmopathy. That work states: In patients aged 18 to 65, hyperthyroidism was newly diagnosed, with duration under 2 months.

This sequence was found in a woman aged 18-29 years with Graves disease. The rearrangement links TRBV14 to TRBJ2-1; 8 nucleotides align to TRBD2. Sequences were derived from peripheral blood mononuclear cells (PBMCs), sampled at new diagnosis, from a patient treated with antithyroid drugs. The chain's CDR3 is CASSQSPSFREGPF. The CDR3 DNA is TGTGCCAGCAGCCAAAGTCCCTCCTTCCGGGAGGGCCCGTTC.